These T cell receptor beta chains were read from a single sample in a study of vaccination effects on CD4 cells after COVID-19. These TCRs are of unknown antigen specificity. Sequenced by immunoSEQ multiplex PCR; TCRdb stores in-frame clones only, minus some. Of around 60,000 clones listed, 70% to 80% are singletons. Sequenced material: CD4+ T cells from PBMCs cultured without peptide, taken before COVID-19 vaccination. These receptors all come from a human donor who received a COVID-19 vaccine. The CDR3 runs from the conserved cysteine through the conserved F or W. Fields, in order: CDR3 DNA, CDR3 protein, D gene, clone size, V gene, J gene. A D gene is named only where the DNA matches it firmly. Clone size is given for some rows only: seen once, a few or many times, or a class if the clone is expanded.

DNA: TGCGCCAGCAGCTTCGAGACAGGGGCTGGAAACACCATATATTTT
CDR3: CASSFETGAGNTIYF
D: TRBD1
size: -
V: TRBV5-1
J: TRBJ1-3

DNA: TGCAGCGTTGTGGGGGGCGCAGAGACCCAGTACTTC
CDR3: CSVVGGAETQYF
D: -
size: -
V: TRBV29-1
J: TRBJ2-5

DNA: TGTGCCAGCAGTTACTCGATATCTCAGCCCCAGCATTTT
CDR3: CASSYSISQPQHF
D: -
size: -
V: TRBV6-2/TRBV6-3
J: TRBJ1-5

DNA: TGTGCCAGCAGTCCCGGGACAGGGGTTCAGCCCCAGCATTTT
CDR3: CASSPGTGVQPQHF
D: TRBD1
size: -
V: TRBV6-5
J: TRBJ1-5

DNA: TGTGCCAGCAGTTACGACAAGCGGGGGGCAGAGACCCAGTACTTC
CDR3: CASSYDKRGAETQYF
D: TRBD2
size: -
V: TRBV6-2/TRBV6-3
J: TRBJ2-5

DNA: TGTGCCAGCAGCTTAGGTCCCTCTTCAAACACTGAAGCTTTCTTT
CDR3: CASSLGPSSNTEAFF
D: -
size: few
V: TRBV7-2
J: TRBJ1-1

DNA: TGTGCCAGCAGTTCATGGGGCTCCCCTCAACAAGAGACCCAGTACTTC
CDR3: CASSSWGSPQQETQYF
D: -
size: -
V: TRBV2
J: TRBJ2-5

DNA: TGTGCCAGCCCAATACTAGCGGGGGGTCCAGTTAGCACAGATACGCAGTATTTT
CDR3: CASPILAGGPVSTDTQYF
D: TRBD2
size: once
V: TRBV5-8
J: TRBJ2-3

DNA: TGTGCCAGCAGCTCGGCTCAGAATCAGCCCCAGCATTTT
CDR3: CASSSAQNQPQHF
D: -
size: -
V: TRBV27
J: TRBJ1-5

DNA: TGTGCCAGCAGCCTTTTTCGGGGCTCCTACAATGAGCAGTTCTTC
CDR3: CASSLFRGSYNEQFF
D: -
size: -
V: TRBV14
J: TRBJ2-1